This TCR beta chain was identified during a study of cytomegalovirus exposure and HLA in healthy donors. The CDR3 consists of 13 residues. Germline CDR1 is MNHEY and CDR2 is SMNVEV (reference sequence). Trimming stripped 6 bases from V and 4 bases from J, with 9 bases between. As regards this clone: Antigen specificity is unknown.

The primer mix had 60 Vbeta and 13 Jbeta primers. Some clones are missing from TCRdb's copy, which holds only in-frame ones; the method was immunoSEQ multiplex PCR. The sample holds around 180,000 clones; around 84% are singletons and the top ten take approximately 1.2%. Whole-study findings and limits: Likely technical artifact: a cluster of highly shared sequence variants. A classifier reportedly called cytomegalovirus status with high sensitivity and specificity. Among the most significant clusters, several appeared linked to common viral pathogens in a later analysis. The investigators catalogued 164 TCR beta chains as cytomegalovirus-associated.

This sequence was found in a girl aged 2-10 years in good health and CMV-seropositive. The specimen sequenced was PBMCs. This sequence joins TRBV27 and TRBJ2-2; no clear D gene. The CDR3 reads CASSPQLTGELFF. The CDR3 DNA is TGTGCCAGCAGCCCCCAACTCACCGGGGAGCTGTTTTTT.